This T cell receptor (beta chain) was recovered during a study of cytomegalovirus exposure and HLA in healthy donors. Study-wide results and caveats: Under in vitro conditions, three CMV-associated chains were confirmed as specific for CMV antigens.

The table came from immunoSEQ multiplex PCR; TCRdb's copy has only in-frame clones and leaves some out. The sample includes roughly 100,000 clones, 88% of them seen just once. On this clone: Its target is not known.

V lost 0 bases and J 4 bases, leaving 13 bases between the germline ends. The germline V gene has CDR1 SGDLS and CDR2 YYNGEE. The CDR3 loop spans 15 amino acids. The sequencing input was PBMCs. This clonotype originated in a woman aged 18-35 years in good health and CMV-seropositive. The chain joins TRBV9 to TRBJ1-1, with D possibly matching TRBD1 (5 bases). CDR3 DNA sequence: TGTGCCAGCAGCGTAGGCAGGGTACGGAGCACTGAAGCTTTCTTT. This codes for CASSVGRVRSTEAFF. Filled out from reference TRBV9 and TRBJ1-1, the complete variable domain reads DSGVTQTPKHLITATGQRVTLRCSPRSGDLSVYWYQQSLDQGLQFLIQYYNGEERAKGNILERFSAQQFPDLHSELNLSSLELGDSALYFCASSVGRVRSTEAFFGQGTRLTVV.